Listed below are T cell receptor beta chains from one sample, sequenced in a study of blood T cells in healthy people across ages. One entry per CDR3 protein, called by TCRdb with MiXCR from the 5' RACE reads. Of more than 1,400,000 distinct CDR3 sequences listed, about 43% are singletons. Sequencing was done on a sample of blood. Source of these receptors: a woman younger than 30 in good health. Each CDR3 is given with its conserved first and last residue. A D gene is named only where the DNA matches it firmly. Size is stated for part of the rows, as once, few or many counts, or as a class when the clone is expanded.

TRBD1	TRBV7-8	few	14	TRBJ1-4	CASNRDSVDEKLFF	TGTGCCAGCAACCGGGACAGTGTGGATGAAAAACTGTTTTTT
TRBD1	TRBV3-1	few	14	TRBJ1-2	CASSQIQGAEGYTF	TGTGCCAGCAGCCAAATACAGGGGGCGGAAGGCTACACCTTC
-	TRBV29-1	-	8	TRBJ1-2	CSVDGGTF	TGCAGCGTTGATGGGGGCACCTTC
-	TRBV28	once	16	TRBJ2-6	CASSGTGVSGANVLTF	TGTGCCAGCAGTGGTACAGGAGTCTCTGGGGCCAACGTCCTGACTTTC
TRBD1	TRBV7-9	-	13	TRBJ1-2	CASSSGQEGGYTF	TGTGCCAGCAGTTCAGGACAGGAGGGTGGCTACACCTTC
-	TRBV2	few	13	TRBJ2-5	CASDRGLGETQYF	TGTGCCAGCGATCGCGGGTTAGGAGAGACCCAGTACTTC
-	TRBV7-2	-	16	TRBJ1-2	CASTPHEAMHNYGYTF	TGTGCCAGCACCCCTCACGAGGCAATGCATAACTATGGCTACACCTTC
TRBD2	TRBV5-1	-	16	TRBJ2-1	CASSFRAGGYYNEQFF	TGCGCCAGCAGCTTCCGAGCGGGGGGCTACTACAATGAGCAGTTCTTC
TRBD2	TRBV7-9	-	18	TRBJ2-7	CAIPAGTSGISSYNEQYF	TGTGCCATACCCGCGGGGACTAGCGGGATCAGCTCCTACAATGAGCAGTACTTC
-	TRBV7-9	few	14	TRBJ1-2	CASSDRIPRYGYTF	TGTGCCAGCAGCGATCGAATCCCCCGCTATGGTTACACCTTC
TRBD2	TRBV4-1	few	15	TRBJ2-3	CASSHGGGSTDTQYF	TGCGCCAGCAGTCATGGCGGGGGTAGCACAGATACGCAGTATTTT
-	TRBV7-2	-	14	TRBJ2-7	CASSLGSLGYEQYF	TGTGCCAGCAGCTTGGGGAGTCTAGGGTATGAGCAGTACTTC
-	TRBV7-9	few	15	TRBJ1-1	CASSSTGTGNTEAFF	TGTGCCAGCAGCTCGACCGGGACGGGGAACACTGAAGCTTTCTTT
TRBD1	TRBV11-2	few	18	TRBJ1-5	CASSFKGDRVYSNQPQHF	TGTGCCAGCAGCTTTAAGGGGGACAGGGTTTATAGCAATCAGCCCCAGCATTTT
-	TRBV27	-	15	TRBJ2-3	CASRPGPRAPDTQYF	TGTGCCAGCAGGCCGGGACCTCGGGCCCCAGATACGCAGTATTTT
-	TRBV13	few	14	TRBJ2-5	CASSLGRGGDEQYF	TGTGCCAGCAGCTTAGGCAGGGGCGGCGATGAGCAGTACTTC
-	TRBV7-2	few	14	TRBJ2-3	CASSPPPGTDTQYF	TGTGCCAGCAGCCCCCCTCCCGGGACGGATACGCAGTATTTT
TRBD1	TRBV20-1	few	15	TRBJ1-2	CSAPGQLDVAYGYTF	TGCAGTGCTCCGGGACAGTTAGATGTCGCCTATGGCTACACCTTC
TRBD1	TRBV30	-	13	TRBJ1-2	CAYTGGPIYGYTF	TGTGCCTACACAGGGGGGCCAATCTATGGCTACACCTTC
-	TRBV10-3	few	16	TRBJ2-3	CAINFSPGASTDTQYF	TGTGCCATCAACTTCTCGCCGGGGGCTAGCACAGATACGCAGTATTTT
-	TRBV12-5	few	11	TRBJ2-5	CASGPRETQYF	TGTGCTAGTGGCCCCCGCGAGACCCAGTACTTC
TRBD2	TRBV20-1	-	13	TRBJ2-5	CSAPGLAGETQYF	TGCAGTGCTCCGGGACTAGCGGGAGAGACCCAGTACTTC
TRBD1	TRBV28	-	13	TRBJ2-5	CASRSQGEETQYF	TGTGCCAGCAGGTCACAGGGGGAAGAGACCCAGTACTTC
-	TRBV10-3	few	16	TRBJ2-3	CAISVAGPAIADTQYF	TGTGCCATCAGTGTTGCGGGCCCGGCCATAGCAGATACGCAGTATTTT
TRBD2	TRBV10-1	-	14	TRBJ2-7	CASSESGLATEQYF	TGCGCCAGCAGTGAGTCGGGACTAGCAACCGAGCAGTACTTC
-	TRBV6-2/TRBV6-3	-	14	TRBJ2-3	CASSYSPGPDTQYF	TGTGCCAGCAGTTACTCGCCGGGCCCTGATACGCAGTATTTT
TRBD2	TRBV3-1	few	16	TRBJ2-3	CASSQDLAGGRDTQYF	TGTGCCAGCAGCCAAGATTTAGCGGGAGGACGAGATACGCAGTATTTT
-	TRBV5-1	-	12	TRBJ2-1	CASRVRVNEQFF	TGCGCCAGCAGAGTCAGGGTCAATGAGCAGTTCTTC
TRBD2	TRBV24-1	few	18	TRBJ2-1	CATSDGTSGSYSYNEQFF	TGTGCCACCAGTGATGGGACTAGCGGGAGTTACTCCTACAATGAGCAGTTCTTC
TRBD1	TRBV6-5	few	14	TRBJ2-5	CASRAGQGRETQYF	TGTGCCAGCAGAGCAGGACAGGGCAGAGAGACCCAGTACTTC
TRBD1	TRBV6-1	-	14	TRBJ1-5	CASHRQGIHQPQHF	TGTGCCAGCCATCGACAGGGGATCCATCAGCCCCAGCATTTT
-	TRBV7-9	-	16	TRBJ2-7	CASSPPEVPGIYEQYF	TGTGCCAGCAGCCCCCCTGAAGTCCCCGGGATCTACGAGCAGTACTTC
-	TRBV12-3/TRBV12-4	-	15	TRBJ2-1	CASSSHGWGDNEQFF	TGTGCCAGCAGCTCCCACGGGTGGGGGGACAATGAGCAGTTCTTC
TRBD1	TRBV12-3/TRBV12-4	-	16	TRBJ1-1	CTSSQRTGPMNTEAFF	TGTACCAGCAGCCAAAGGACAGGACCTATGAACACTGAAGCTTTCTTT
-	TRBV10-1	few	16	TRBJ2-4	CASSEFRTQAKNIQYF	TGCGCCAGCAGTGAGTTCAGGACCCAGGCCAAAAACATTCAGTACTTC
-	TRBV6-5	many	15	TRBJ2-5	CASSRDRFYQETQYF	TGTGCCAGCAGTCGAGACAGATTCTACCAAGAGACCCAGTACTTC
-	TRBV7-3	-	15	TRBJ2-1	CASSSGQQAYIEQFF	TGTGCCAGCAGCTCCGGACAGCAAGCCTACATTGAGCAGTTCTTC
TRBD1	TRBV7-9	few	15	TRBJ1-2	CASSPPDRANYGYTF	TGTGCCAGCAGCCCTCCCGACAGGGCCAACTATGGCTACACCTTC
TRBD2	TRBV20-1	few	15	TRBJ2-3	CSARRSSGSPDTQYF	TGCAGTGCTAGGCGGTCCAGCGGGAGTCCAGATACGCAGTATTTT
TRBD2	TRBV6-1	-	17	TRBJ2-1	CASSGGTSNPSYNEQFF	TGTGCCAGCAGTGGAGGGACTAGCAATCCCTCCTACAATGAGCAGTTCTTC
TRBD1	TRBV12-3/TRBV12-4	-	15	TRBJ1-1	CASSQTGGAGTEAFF	TGTGCCAGCAGCCAGACAGGGGGCGCGGGCACTGAAGCTTTCTTT
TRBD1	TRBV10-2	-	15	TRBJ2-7	CASREGQGVFYEQYF	TGCGCCAGCAGGGAGGGACAGGGGGTCTTCTACGAGCAGTACTTC
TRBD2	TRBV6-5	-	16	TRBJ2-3	CASSSLTSGPGDTQYF	TGTGCCAGCAGTTCCCTGACTAGCGGGCCGGGAGATACGCAGTATTTT
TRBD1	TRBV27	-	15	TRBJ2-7	CASSSKTGGVYEQYF	TGTGCCAGCAGTTCCAAGACAGGGGGCGTTTACGAGCAGTACTTC
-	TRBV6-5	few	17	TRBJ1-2	CASSYPGSGQANYGYTF	TGTGCCAGCAGTTACCCCGGGTCGGGCCAAGCTAACTATGGCTACACCTTC
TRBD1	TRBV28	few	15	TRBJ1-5	CASSTSGQGNQPQHF	TGTGCCAGCAGCACCTCGGGACAGGGGAATCAGCCCCAGCATTTT
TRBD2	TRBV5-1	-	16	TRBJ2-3	CASSLGTSSHTDTQYF	TGCGCCAGCAGCTTGGGGACTAGCAGCCACACAGATACGCAGTATTTT
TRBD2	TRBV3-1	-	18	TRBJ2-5	CASSQVLTGTSGANEQYF	TGTGCCAGCAGCCAGGTCCTAACCGGGACTAGCGGGGCTAATGAGCAGTACTTC
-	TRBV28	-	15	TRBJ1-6	CASRDSTNYNSPLHF	TGTGCCAGCAGGGACAGCACTAACTATAATTCACCCCTCCACTTT
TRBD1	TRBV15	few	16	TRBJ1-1	CATSRSVGQLFSEAFF	TGTGCCACCAGCAGGAGTGTGGGACAGCTTTTTTCTGAAGCTTTCTTT
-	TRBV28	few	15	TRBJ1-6	CASDFSYTPNSPLHF	TGTGCCAGCGACTTCAGCTATACCCCAAATTCACCCCTCCACTTT
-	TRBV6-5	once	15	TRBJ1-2	CASSYSRAGVSGYTF	TGTGCCAGCAGTTACTCGAGGGCGGGGGTTTCTGGCTACACCTTT
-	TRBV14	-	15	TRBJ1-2	CASSLINGAGEGCTF	TGTGCCAGCAGCCTAATAAACGGAGCAGGAGAGGGCTGCACCTTC
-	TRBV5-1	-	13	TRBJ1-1	CASSIQVDTEAFF	TGCGCCAGCAGCATACAGGTGGACACTGAAGCTTTCTTT
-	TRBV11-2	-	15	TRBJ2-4	CASSPLGGGAGIQYF	TGTGCCAGCAGCCCCCTCGGGGGTGGGGCCGGCATTCAGTACTTC